These 9 T cell receptor beta chains share one sample of origin, sequenced in a study of PD-1 blockade in classical Hodgkin lymphoma. Assay used: immunoSEQ multiplex PCR; TCRdb lists only in-frame clones, some missing. This table has roughly 15,000 clones, less than 80% appearing once. Each and every patient relapsed after autologous stem cell transplantation, and patients got differing brentuximab vedotin exposure. The sequencing used peripheral blood mononuclear cells (PBMCs), collected before the second cycle of nivolumab. The receptors come from a human donor with classical Hodgkin lymphoma.

The chain is built from TRBV9 and TRBJ2-1; D could derive from TRBD1 or TRBD2 (5 bases each). The CDR3 extends over 12 amino acids. Germline values: CDR1 SGDLS, CDR2 YYNGEE. V shed 9 bases and J shed 6 bases, with 13 bases lying between them. CDR3 residues: CANPGRPNEQFF. The CDR3 coding sequence is TGTGCCAACCCGGGACGGCCCAATGAGCAGTTCTTC.

The chain employs TRBV5-4 and TRBJ1-2; TRBD1 might be the D (5 bases). Germline V lookup: CDR1 SGHNT, CDR2 YYREEE (reference sequence). The CDR3 covers 14 residues. V was trimmed by 5 bases and J by 6 bases, leaving 17 bases between them. Written as DNA, the CDR3 is TGTGCCAGCAGAGGAGACAGCTTCTTTCATGGCTACACCTTC. Protein product: CASRGDSFFHGYTF.

This chain connects TRBV5-4 to TRBJ2-1; D not certain. From germline, CDR1 is SGHNT and CDR2 YYREEE (reference sequence). V shed 0 bases and J shed 5 bases, with 9 bases lying between them. CDR3 length equals 14 residues. CDR3 DNA: TGTGCCAGCAGCTTGGTCCCTACGGACAATGAGCAGTTCTTC. This translates into CASSLVPTDNEQFF. Drawing the rest from reference TRBV5-4 and TRBJ2-1, the complete variable domain is ETGVTQSPTHLIKTRGQQVTLRCSSQSGHNTVSWYQQALGQGPQFIFQYYREEENGRGNFPPRFSGLQFPNYSSELNVNALELDDSALYLCASSLVPTDNEQFFGPGTRLTVL.

The gene calls are TRBV27 and TRBJ2-2; TRBD2 might be the D (6 bases). CDR3 length: 15 residues. Germline V CDR1 and CDR2: MNHEY, SMNVEV (reference sequence). V was pared by 4 bases and J by 6 bases, with 15 bases between. DNA for the CDR3: TGTGCCAGCAGTTCTAGACTAGAAGGGTCCGGGGAGCTGTTTTTT. Translated: CASSSRLEGSGELFF.

This clone was picked up a small number of times. The V and J genes are TRBV9 and TRBJ2-1; TRBD2 matches 8 bases. V was clipped by 1 base and J by 7 bases; unmatched bases: 7. Germline assignment: CDR1 SGDLS and CDR2 YYNGEE. The CDR3 spans 15 residues. For the CDR3, the DNA is TGTGCCAGCAGCGTAAGCGGGAGAGGGGCAAATGAGCAGTTCTTC. It codes for CASSVSGRGANEQFF.

This chain connects TRBV20-1 to TRBJ2-7; D not certain. The CDR3 consists of 10 residues. V was clipped by 5 bases and J by 5 bases, with 7 bases between them. Germline lookup yields CDR1 DFQATT and CDR2 SNEGSKA (reference sequence). The chain's CDR3 is CSAALDEQYF. CDR3 DNA: TGCAGTGCTGCACTTGACGAGCAGTACTTC.

The rearrangement joins TRBV9 to TRBJ2-3; 9 nucleotides align to TRBD1. Germline CDR1 SGDLS, CDR2 YYNGEE. Unmatched junction bases numbered 5, after V lost 0 bases and J lost 3 bases. This CDR3 spans 16 amino acids. DNA for the CDR3: TGTGCCAGCAGCGTAGGAGGACAGGGGACGACAGATACGCAGTATTTT. Encoded protein: CASSVGGQGTTDTQYF. The complete variable domain, with remaining parts taken from reference TRBV9 and TRBJ2-3, reads DSGVTQTPKHLITATGQRVTLRCSPRSGDLSVYWYQQSLDQGLQFLIQYYNGEERAKGNILERFSAQQFPDLHSELNLSSLELGDSALYFCASSVGGQGTTDTQYFGPGTRLTVL.

The genes are TRBV29-1 and TRBJ1-1; weak D call: TRBD1 (6 bases). This CDR3 spans 13 amino acids. The V and J ends lost 5 bases and 4 bases respectively, with 14 bases between them. Germline V gives CDR1 SQVTM, CDR2 ANQGSEA. The CDR3 spells CSVLDSRSTEAFF. In DNA, the CDR3 is TGCAGCGTTTTGGACAGTCGGTCCACTGAAGCTTTCTTT.

The chain couples TRBV2 to TRBJ1-4; possibly TRBD1 for D (5 bases). Trimming pared 3 bases from V and 8 bases from J, leaving 19 bases between. Germline V gene lookup returns CDR1 SNHLY and CDR2 FYNNEI. This CDR3 comprises 16 residues. CDR3 amino acids: CASSDSQGPRYEKLFF. The CDR3 DNA reads TGTGCCAGCAGTGATTCCCAGGGTCCCCGGTACGAAAAACTGTTTTTT.